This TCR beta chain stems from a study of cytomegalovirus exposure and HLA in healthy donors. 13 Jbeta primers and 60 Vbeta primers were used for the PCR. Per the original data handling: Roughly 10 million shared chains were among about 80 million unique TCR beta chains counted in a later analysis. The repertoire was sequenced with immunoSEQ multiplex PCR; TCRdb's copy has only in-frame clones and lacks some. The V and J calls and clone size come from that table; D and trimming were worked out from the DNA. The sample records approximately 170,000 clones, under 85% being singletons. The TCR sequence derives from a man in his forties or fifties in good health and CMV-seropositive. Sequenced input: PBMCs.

The chain's CDR3 is CASSYLASGSRNEQFF. The CDR3 nucleotides read TGTGCCAGCAGTTATCTAGCTAGCGGGAGTAGGAATGAGCAGTTCTTC. V and J are TRBV6-5 and TRBJ2-1; 10 nucleotides match TRBD2. The trim removed 3 bases at V and 7 bases at J, leaving 9 bases unmatched. CDR3 length: 16 residues. From germline, CDR1 is MNHEY and CDR2 SVGAGI.